These 2 T cell receptor beta chains share one sample of origin, sequenced in a study of immune cell composition in non-small cell lung cancer. Sequenced by immunoSEQ multiplex PCR; TCRdb stores in-frame clones only, minus some. The table records about 11,000 clones, around 60% of them present only once. The sequencing sample was made of lung tumor tissue. These receptor sequences come from a human donor with non-small cell lung cancer.

In this sample, this clone turned up a few times. The chain carries TRBV28 and TRBJ1-2; TRBD1 is a possible D gene (5 bases). The CDR3 extends over 15 amino acids. The ends were cut back, 3 bases at V and 1 base at J, with 12 bases in the middle. Germline V CDR1 and CDR2: MDHEN, SYDVKM. The DNA for the CDR3 is TGTGCCAGCAGTTTTACCCAGGGAATTAACTATGGCTACACCTTC. It yields the protein CASSFTQGINYGYTF.

The rearrangement joins TRBV4-2 to TRBJ2-7; the D gene is possibly TRBD2 (7 bases). This CDR3 comprises 18 residues. Germline CDR1 LGHNA, CDR2 YNFKEQ. Trimming removed 2 bases at V and 1 base at J, with 21 bases between. This chain's CDR3 is CASSQRGGISSGSYEQYF. The CDR3 bases are TGTGCCAGCAGCCAAAGGGGGGGGATCAGTTCGGGTTCCTACGAGCAGTACTTC.